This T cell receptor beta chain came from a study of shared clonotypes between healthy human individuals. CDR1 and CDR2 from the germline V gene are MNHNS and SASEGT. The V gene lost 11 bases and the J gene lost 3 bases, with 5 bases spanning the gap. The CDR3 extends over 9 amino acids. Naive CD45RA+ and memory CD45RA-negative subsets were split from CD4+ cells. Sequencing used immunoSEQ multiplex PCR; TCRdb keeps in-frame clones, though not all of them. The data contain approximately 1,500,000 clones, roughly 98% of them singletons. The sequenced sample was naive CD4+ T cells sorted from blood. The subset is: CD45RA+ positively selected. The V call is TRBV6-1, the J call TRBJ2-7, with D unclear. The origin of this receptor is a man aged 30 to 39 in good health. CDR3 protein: CAGYYEQYF. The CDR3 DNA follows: TGTGCCGGATACTACGAGCAGTACTTC.